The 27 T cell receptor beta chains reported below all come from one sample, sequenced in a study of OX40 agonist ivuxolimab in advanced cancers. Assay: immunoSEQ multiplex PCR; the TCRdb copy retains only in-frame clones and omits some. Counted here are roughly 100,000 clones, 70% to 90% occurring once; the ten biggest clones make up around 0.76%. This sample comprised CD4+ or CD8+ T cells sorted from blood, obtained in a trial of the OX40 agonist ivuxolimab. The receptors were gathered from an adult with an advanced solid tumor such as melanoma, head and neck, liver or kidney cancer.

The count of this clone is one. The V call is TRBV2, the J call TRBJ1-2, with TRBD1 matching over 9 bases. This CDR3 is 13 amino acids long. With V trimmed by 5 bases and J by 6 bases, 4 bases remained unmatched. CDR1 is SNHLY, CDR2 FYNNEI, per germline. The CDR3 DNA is TGTGCCAGCAGTAAGGGACAGGGCCATGGCTACACCTTC. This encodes CASSKGQGHGYTF.

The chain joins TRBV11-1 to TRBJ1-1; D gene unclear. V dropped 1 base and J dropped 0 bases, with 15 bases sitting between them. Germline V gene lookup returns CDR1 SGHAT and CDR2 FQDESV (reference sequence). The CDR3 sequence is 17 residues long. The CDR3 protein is CASSLVGREPMNTEAFF. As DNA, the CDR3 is TGTGCCAGCAGCTTAGTAGGGCGGGAGCCCATGAACACTGAAGCTTTCTTT.

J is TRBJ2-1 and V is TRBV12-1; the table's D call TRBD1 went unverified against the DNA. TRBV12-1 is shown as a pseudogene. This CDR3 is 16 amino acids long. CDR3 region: CASSSAGFPRGNEQFF. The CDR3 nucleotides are TGTGCCAGCAGCTCCGCCGGGTTCCCCAGGGGAAATGAGCAGTTCTTC.

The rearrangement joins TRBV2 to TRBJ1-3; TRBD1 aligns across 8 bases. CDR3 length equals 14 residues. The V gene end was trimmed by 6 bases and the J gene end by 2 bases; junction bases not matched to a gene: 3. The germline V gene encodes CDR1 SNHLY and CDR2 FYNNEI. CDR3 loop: CASSGTGTGNTIYF. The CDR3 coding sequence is TGTGCCAGCAGCGGGACAGGTACTGGAAACACCATATATTTT. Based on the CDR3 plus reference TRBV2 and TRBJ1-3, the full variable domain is EPEVTQTPSHQVTQMGQEVILRCVPISNHLYFYWYRQILGQKVEFLVSFYNNEISEKSEIFDDQFSVERPDGSNFTLKIRSTKLEDSAMYFCASSGTGTGNTIYFGEGSWLTVV.

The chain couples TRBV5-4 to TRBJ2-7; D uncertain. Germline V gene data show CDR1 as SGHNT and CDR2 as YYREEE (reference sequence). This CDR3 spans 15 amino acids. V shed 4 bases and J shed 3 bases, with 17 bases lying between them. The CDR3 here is CASSRRGPEFYEQYF. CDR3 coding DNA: TGTGCCAGCAGCCGCCGTGGGCCGGAATTCTACGAGCAGTACTTC. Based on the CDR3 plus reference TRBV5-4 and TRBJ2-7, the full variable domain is ETGVTQSPTHLIKTRGQQVTLRCSSQSGHNTVSWYQQALGQGPQFIFQYYREEENGRGNFPPRFSGLQFPNYSSELNVNALELDDSALYLCASSRRGPEFYEQYFGPGTRLTVT.

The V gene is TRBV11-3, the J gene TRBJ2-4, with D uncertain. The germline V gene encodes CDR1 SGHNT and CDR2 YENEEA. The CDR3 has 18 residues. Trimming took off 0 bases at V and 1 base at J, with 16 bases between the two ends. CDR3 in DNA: TGTGCCAGCAGCTTAGACGGGTTGGGCGGAACCGCCAAAAACATTCAGTACTTC. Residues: CASSLDGLGGTAKNIQYF.

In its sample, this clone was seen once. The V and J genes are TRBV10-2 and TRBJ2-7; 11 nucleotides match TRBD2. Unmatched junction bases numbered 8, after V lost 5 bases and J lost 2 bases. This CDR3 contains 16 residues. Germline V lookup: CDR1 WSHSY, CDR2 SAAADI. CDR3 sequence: CASSQLGTSGTYEQYF. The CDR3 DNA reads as TGCGCCAGCAGTCAACTAGGGACTAGCGGAACCTACGAGCAGTACTTC.

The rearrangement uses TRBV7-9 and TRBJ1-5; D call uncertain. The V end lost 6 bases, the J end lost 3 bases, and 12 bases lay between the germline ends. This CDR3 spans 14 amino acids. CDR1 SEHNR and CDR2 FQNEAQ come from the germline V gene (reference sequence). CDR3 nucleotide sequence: TGTGCCAGCAGTTCACATCTTAACAATCAGCCCCAGCATTTT. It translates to CASSSHLNNQPQHF. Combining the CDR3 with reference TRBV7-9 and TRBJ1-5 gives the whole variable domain DTGVSQNPRHKITKRGQNVTFRCDPISEHNRLYWYRQTLGQGPEFLTYFQNEAQLEKSRLLSDRFSAERPKGSFSTLEIQRTEQGDSAMYLCASSSHLNNQPQHFGDGTRLSIL.

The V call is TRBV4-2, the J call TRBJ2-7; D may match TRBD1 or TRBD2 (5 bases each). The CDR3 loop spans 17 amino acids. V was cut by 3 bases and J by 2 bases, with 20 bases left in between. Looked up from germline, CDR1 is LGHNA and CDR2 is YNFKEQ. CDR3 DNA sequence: TGTGCCAGCAGCCAGGGTCACCTCTGGGACCCGGCCTACGAGCAGTACTTC. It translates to CASSQGHLWDPAYEQYF.

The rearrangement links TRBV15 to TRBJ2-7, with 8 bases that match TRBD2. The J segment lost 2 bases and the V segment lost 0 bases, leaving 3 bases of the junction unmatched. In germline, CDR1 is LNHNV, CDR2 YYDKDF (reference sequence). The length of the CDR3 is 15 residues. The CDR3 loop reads CATSREVSGAYEQYF. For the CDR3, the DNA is TGTGCCACCAGCAGAGAGGTTAGCGGGGCCTACGAGCAGTACTTC.

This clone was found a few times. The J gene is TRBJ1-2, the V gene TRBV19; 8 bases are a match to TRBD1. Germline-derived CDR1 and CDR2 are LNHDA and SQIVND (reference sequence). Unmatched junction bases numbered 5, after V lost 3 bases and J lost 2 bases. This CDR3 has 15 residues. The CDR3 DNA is TGTGCCAGTAGTATCCAGGGGGCCCTCAACTATGGCTACACCTTC. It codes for CASSIQGALNYGYTF.

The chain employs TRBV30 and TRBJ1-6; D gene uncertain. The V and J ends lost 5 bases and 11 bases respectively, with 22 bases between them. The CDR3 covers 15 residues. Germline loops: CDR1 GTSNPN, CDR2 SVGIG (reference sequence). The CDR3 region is CAWLGFAAERTPLHF. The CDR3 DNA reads TGTGCCTGGTTAGGGTTCGCAGCGGAAAGGACACCCCTCCACTTT.

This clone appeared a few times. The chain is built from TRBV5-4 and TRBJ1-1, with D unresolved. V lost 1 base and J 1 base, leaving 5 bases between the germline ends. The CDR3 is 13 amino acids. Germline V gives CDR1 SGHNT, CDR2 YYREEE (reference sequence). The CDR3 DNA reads TGTGCCAGCAGCTTGCAAGAGAACACTGAAGCTTTCTTT. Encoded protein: CASSLQENTEAFF.

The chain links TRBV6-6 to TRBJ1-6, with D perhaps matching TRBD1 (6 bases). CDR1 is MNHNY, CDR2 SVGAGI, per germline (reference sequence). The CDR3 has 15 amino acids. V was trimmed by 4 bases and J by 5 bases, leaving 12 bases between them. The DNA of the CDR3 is TGTGCCAGCAGTTCCCCCGGACAGAATAATTCACCCCTCCACTTT. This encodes CASSSPGQNNSPLHF.

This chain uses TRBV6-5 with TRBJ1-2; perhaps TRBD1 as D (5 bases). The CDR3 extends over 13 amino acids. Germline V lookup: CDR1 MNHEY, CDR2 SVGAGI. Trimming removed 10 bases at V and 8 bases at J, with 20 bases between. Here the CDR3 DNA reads TGTGCCACCATCGGTCAGGGTATTCAGGGCTACACCTTC. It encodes CATIGQGIQGYTF.

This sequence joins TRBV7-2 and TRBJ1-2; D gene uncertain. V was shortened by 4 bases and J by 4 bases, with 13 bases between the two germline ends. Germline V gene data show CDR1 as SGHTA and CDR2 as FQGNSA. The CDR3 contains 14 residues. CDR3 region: CASSSYDGSYGYTF. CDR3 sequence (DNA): TGTGCCAGCAGCTCATACGACGGAAGCTATGGCTACACCTTC. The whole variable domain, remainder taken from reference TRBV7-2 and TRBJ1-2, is GAGVSQSPSNKVTEKGKDVELRCDPISGHTALYWYRQSLGQGLEFLIYFQGNSAPDKSGLPSDRFSAERTGGSVSTLTIQRTQQEDSAVYLCASSSYDGSYGYTFGSGTRLTVV.

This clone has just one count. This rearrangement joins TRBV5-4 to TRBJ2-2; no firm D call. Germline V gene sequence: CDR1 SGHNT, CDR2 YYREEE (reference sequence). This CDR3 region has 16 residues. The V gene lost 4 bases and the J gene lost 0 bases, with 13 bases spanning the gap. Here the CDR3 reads CASSPLVGANTGELFF. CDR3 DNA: TGTGCCAGCAGCCCCCTCGTCGGCGCGAACACCGGGGAGCTGTTTTTT.

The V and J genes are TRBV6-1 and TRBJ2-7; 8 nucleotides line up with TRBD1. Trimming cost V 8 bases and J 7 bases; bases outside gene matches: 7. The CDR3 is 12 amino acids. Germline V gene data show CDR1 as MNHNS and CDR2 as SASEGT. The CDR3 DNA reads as TGTGCCAGCGAAAGGGGACAGGAAGAGCAGTACTTC. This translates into CASERGQEEQYF.

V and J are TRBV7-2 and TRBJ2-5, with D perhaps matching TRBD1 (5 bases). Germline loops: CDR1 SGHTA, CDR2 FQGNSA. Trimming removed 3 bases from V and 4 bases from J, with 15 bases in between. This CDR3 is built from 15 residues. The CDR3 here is CASSLGPALGETQYF. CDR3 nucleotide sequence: TGTGCCAGCAGCTTGGGGCCCGCGTTGGGAGAGACCCAGTACTTC.

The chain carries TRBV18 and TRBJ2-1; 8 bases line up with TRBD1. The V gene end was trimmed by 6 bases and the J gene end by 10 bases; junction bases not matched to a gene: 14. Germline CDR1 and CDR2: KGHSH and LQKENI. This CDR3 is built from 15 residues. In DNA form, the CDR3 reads TGTGCCAGCTCCCTGGACAGGGCGGACCCTGTCGAGCAGTTCTTC. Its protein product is CASSLDRADPVEQFF.

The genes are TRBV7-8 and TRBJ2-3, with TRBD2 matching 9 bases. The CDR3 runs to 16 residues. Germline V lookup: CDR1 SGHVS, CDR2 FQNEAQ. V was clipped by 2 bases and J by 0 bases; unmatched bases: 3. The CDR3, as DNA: TGTGCCAGCAGCTTAAGGCGGGGGGGGAGCACAGATACGCAGTATTTT. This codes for CASSLRRGGSTDTQYF. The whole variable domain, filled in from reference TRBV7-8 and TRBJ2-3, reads GAGVSQSPRYKVAKRGQDVALRCDPISGHVSLFWYQQALGQGPEFLTYFQNEAQLDKSGLPSDRFFAERPEGSVSTLKIQRTQQEDSAVYLCASSLRRGGSTDTQYFGPGTRLTVL.

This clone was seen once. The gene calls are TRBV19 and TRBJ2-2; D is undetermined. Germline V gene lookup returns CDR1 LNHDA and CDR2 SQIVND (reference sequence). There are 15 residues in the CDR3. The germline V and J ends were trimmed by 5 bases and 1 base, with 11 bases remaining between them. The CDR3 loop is CASSSGDLNTGELFF. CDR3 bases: TGTGCCAGTAGTTCTGGAGACCTGAACACCGGGGAGCTGTTTTTT.

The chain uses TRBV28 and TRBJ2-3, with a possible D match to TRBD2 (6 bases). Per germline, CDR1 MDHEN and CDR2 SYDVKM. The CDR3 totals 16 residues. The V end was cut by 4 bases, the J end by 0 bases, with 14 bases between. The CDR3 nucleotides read TGTGCCAGCAGTTCACCCTCGGGACTTAGCACAGATACGCAGTATTTT. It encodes CASSSPSGLSTDTQYF.

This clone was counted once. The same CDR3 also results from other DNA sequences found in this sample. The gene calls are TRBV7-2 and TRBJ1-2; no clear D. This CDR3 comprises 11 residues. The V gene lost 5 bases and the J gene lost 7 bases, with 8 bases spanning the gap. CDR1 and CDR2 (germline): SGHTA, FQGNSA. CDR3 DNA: TGTGCCAGCAGCCAAGGGTTTGGCTACACCTTC. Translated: CASSQGFGYTF.

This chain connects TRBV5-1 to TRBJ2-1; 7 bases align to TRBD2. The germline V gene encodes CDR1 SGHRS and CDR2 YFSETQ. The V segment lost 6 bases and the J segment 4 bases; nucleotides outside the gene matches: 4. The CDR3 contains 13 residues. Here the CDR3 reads CASNRGDYNEQFF. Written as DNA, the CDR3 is TGCGCCAGCAACCGGGGGGATTACAATGAGCAGTTCTTC.

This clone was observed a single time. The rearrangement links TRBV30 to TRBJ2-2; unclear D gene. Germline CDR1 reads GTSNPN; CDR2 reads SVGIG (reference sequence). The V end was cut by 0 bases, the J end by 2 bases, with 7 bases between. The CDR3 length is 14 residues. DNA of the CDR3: TGTGCCTGGAGTGTAGACGGAAACACCGGGGAGCTGTTTTTT. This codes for CAWSVDGNTGELFF.

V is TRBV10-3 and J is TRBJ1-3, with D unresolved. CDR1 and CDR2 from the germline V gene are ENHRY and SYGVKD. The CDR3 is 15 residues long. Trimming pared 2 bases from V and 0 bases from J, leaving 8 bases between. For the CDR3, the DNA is TGTGCCATCAGTGAGGAAGAGAGCTCTGGAAACACCATATATTTT. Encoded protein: CAISEEESSGNTIYF.